The rows below give T cell receptor beta chains drawn from one sample of a study of glioma-infiltrating T cells after dendritic cell vaccination. Profiling relied on immunoSEQ multiplex PCR, and the TCRdb table lists in-frame clones only, not all of them. Here the sample spans approximately 93,000 clones, 85% being singletons. Sequenced here: blood, sampled after dendritic cell vaccination. The receptors come from a human donor with glioblastoma. Both conserved end residues are part of each CDR3. A D gene is named only where the DNA matches it firmly. Where a row states a size, it is once, few, many or the class of an expanded clone; other rows omit it.

j_call | d_call | v_call | clone_size | cdr3_nt | cdr3_aa
TRBJ1-6 | NA | TRBV13 | NA | TGTGCCAGCAGTCTCGCCAAGGCAGGCGTTAATTCACCCCTCCACTTT | CASSLAKAGVNSPLHF
TRBJ2-3 | NA | TRBV7-3 | NA | TGTGCCAGCAGCTCCCCCGGGTCGAGCACAGATACGCAGTATTTT | CASSSPGSSTDTQYF
TRBJ1-2 | TRBD1 | TRBV7-2 | NA | TGTGCCAGCAGCCGAGGGGGCAGCTATGGCTACACCTTC | CASSRGGSYGYTF
TRBJ1-5 | NA | TRBV21-1 | NA | TGTGCCAGCAGCAAAGGGGGGAGGCCGGATAGCAATCAGCCCCAGCATTTT | CASSKGGRPDSNQPQHF
TRBJ2-5 | TRBD1 | TRBV7-2 | NA | TGTGCCAGCAGCTCCCGGGACAGAGAAGAGACCCAGTACTTC | CASSSRDREETQYF
TRBJ1-1 | NA | TRBV2 | once | TGTGCCAGCACACAAGTCTCTGCTGAAGCTTTCTTT | CASTQVSAEAFF
TRBJ2-5 | TRBD2 | TRBV7-6 | NA | TGTGCCAGCAGCTTAGTTCAAGGACAGCGGGGGTTGGAGACCCAGTACTTC | CASSLVQGQRGLETQYF
TRBJ2-5 | TRBD2 | TRBV5-5 | NA | TGTGCCAGCAGCCGACTAGCGGGGGAGACCCAGTACTTC | CASSRLAGETQYF
TRBJ1-5 | NA | TRBV21-1 | NA | TGTGCCAGCAGCAAGAGCCTTCCCGGGGGAATCCCTTGCAATCAGCCCCAGCATTTT | CASSKSLPGGIPCNQPQHF
TRBJ1-1 | NA | TRBV29-1 | NA | TGCAGCGCCGTACGCAGGGTGAACACTGAAGCTTTCTTT | CSAVRRVNTEAFF
TRBJ2-2 | NA | TRBV29-1 | NA | TGCAGCGTTGTCCCAACAACCGGGGAGCTGTTTTTT | CSVVPTTGELFF
TRBJ2-3 | TRBD2 | TRBV9 | NA | TGTGCCAGCAGCGCTAGCGGGAGGGCGGTAGATACGCAGTATTTT | CASSASGRAVDTQYF
TRBJ1-6 | NA | TRBV6-4 | NA | TGTGCCAGCAGTGAAAGGGGTCTTGCTTCACCCCTCCACTTT | CASSERGLASPLHF
TRBJ1-1 | NA | TRBV19 | NA | TGTGCCAGTACCCAAGGCTCGGCGGGGGGCACTGAAGCTTTCTTT | CASTQGSAGGTEAFF
TRBJ1-3 | NA | TRBV7-2 | once | TGTGCCAGCAGCTCTTCGTCGGGAACTGGGAACACCATATATTTT | CASSSSSGTGNTIYF
TRBJ1-2 | TRBD1 | TRBV5-6 | NA | TGTGCCAGCAGCCAACAGGGGATCTATGGCTACACCTTC | CASSQQGIYGYTF
TRBJ1-5 | TRBD1 | TRBV19 | once | TGTGCCAGTAGTATTTCAGGGGGTTGGAGTCAGCCCCAGCATTTT | CASSISGGWSQPQHF
TRBJ2-5 | NA | TRBV28 | NA | TGTGCCAGCAGTTCTCCTCGGTTCCAAGAGACCCAGTACTTC | CASSSPRFQETQYF
TRBJ1-1 | TRBD1 | TRBV9 | NA | TGTGCCAGCAGCGTAGTCGACAGGGGACGGACTGAAGCTTTCTTT | CASSVVDRGRTEAFF
TRBJ2-6 | NA | TRBV18 | once | TGTGCCAGCTCACCGGGACATAGGTCCTCTGGGGCCAACGTCCTGACTTTC | CASSPGHRSSGANVLTF
TRBJ2-7 | NA | TRBV7-2 | NA | TGTGCCAGCAGCCTTATTCCCGACCCAGGGTGGATTAACTACGAGCAGTACTTC | CASSLIPDPGWINYEQYF
TRBJ2-4 | NA | TRBV27 | NA | TGTGCCAGCAGTTCCCACCCCGACAGGACCACAGCCAAAAACATTCAGTACTTC | CASSSHPDRTTAKNIQYF
TRBJ2-7 | NA | TRBV7-9 | NA | TGTGCCAGCAGCCTCAAACAGAGCTCCTACGAGCAGTACTTC | CASSLKQSSYEQYF
TRBJ1-5 | NA | TRBV7-9 | NA | TGTGACAGCAGGAGGGCCTGGGTTGGGCCAGCGAGCAATCAGCCCCAGCATTTT | CDSRRAWVGPASNQPQHF
TRBJ1-2 | TRBD1 | TRBV18 | NA | TGTGCCAGCTCACCAGACAGGGAAAGGAACTATGGCTACACCTTC | CASSPDRERNYGYTF
TRBJ2-3 | NA | TRBV2 | few | TGTGCCAGCATACGATTTTACCGCCAGATTACGCAGTATTTT | CASIRFYRQITQYF
TRBJ2-1 | NA | TRBV7-2 | NA | TGTGCCAGCAGCTCAGATCTCACCTACAATGAGCAGTTCTTC | CASSSDLTYNEQFF
TRBJ2-7 | TRBD2 | TRBV25-1 | NA | TGTGCCAGCAGACCTAGCGGGGGAGACTACGAGCAGTACTTC | CASRPSGGDYEQYF
TRBJ2-3 | TRBD2 | TRBV7-2 | NA | TGTGCCAGCAGCTTACAGGGGTCGGGGGGGGATACGCAGTATTTT | CASSLQGSGGDTQYF
TRBJ2-1 | TRBD2 | TRBV5-8 | few | TGTGCCAGCAGCTTACGGGGACTAGGAGAGCAGTTCTTC | CASSLRGLGEQFF
TRBJ2-7 | NA | TRBV5-6 | NA | TGTGCCAGCAGCTTGGCCCGGGAGCGACTTACCTACGAGCAGTACTTC | CASSLARERLTYEQYF
TRBJ2-2 | NA | TRBV13 | NA | TGTGCCAGCAGCTTGACAGACCTCTCCGGGGAGCTGTTTTTT | CASSLTDLSGELFF
TRBJ2-7 | NA | TRBV5-4 | NA | TGTGCCAGCAGCCTAACAAGACATGTAGACGAGCAGTACTTC | CASSLTRHVDEQYF
TRBJ1-2 | TRBD1 | TRBV6-5 | NA | TGTGCCAGCAGCCCTAGACAGGGAGCAGCCTATGGCTACACCTTC | CASSPRQGAAYGYTF
TRBJ1-2 | NA | TRBV10-3 | NA | TGTGCCATCAGTGAACAGGCGAACTATGGCTACACCTTC | CAISEQANYGYTF
TRBJ2-3 | TRBD2 | TRBV7-2 | NA | TGTGCCAGCAGCGGGGACTACTCTCGCACAGATACGCAGTATTTT | CASSGDYSRTDTQYF
TRBJ1-2 | NA | TRBV2 | few | TGTGCCAGCAGCAGGGAGGTGGATGGCTACACCTTC | CASSREVDGYTF
TRBJ2-1 | TRBD2 | TRBV19 | NA | TGTGCCAGTAGTATAGTAGGGCTAGCGGAGGACAATGAGCAGTTCTTC | CASSIVGLAEDNEQFF
TRBJ2-3 | TRBD1 | TRBV10-2 | NA | TGCGCCAGCAGAGACAGGGGGTACACAGATACGCAGTATTTT | CASRDRGYTDTQYF
TRBJ1-2 | NA | TRBV7-2 | NA | TGTGCCAGCAGCTTCTATCACAGTAACTATGGCTACACCTTC | CASSFYHSNYGYTF
TRBJ2-7 | TRBD1 | TRBV5-1 | NA | TGCGCCAGCAGCTTGGCCGGGACAGGAGACCCCTACGAGCAGTACTTC | CASSLAGTGDPYEQYF
TRBJ1-1 | NA | TRBV7-9 | few | TGTGCCAGCAGCTTAGATCAGAACACTGAAGCTTTCTTT | CASSLDQNTEAFF
TRBJ1-1 | NA | TRBV4-3 | NA | TGCGCCAGCAGCCAATTAGGAGGGATGAACACTGAAGCTTTCTTT | CASSQLGGMNTEAFF